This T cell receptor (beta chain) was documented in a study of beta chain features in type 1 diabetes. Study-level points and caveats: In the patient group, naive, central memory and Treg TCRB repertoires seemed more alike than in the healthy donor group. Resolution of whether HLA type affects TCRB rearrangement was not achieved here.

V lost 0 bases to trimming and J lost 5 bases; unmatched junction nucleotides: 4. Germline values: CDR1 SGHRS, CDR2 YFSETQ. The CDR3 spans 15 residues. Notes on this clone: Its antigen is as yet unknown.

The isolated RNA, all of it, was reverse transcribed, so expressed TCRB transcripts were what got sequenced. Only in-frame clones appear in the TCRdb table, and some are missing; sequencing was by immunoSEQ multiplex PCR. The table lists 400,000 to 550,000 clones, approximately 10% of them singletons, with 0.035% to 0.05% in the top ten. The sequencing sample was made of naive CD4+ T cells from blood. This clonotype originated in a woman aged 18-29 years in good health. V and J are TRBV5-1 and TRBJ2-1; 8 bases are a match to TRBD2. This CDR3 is CASSLGLARHNEQFF. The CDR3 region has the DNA TGCGCCAGCAGCTTGGGACTAGCGCGTCACAATGAGCAGTTCTTC.